The clone carrying this T cell receptor (beta chain) occurred a few times. What it binds is not known. This record belongs to a study of T cells in Graves' hyperthyroidism and ophthalmopathy. The study's findings and limits: A model built on 13 V-J features separated ophthalmopathy from stable hyperthyroidism.

Uncontrolled infection, other autoimmune disease, pregnancy or lactation excluded patients. Thyroid ultrasound and orbital computed tomography, with clinical symptoms and serum thyroxine and TRAb, informed diagnoses. Blood was drawn at first hyperthyroidism diagnosis, before any ophthalmopathy symptoms. From RNA transcripts, TCR beta CDR3 regions were amplified. The HTBI primer set was used in a first-round RT-PCR of the TCR CDR3. Via MiXCR, TCRdb re-called the multiplex PCR reads, giving one row per CDR3 protein. The sample includes 550,000 to 650,000 distinct CDR3 sequences, 14% of them seen just once. The clonotype comes from a woman aged 30 to 39 with Graves' hyperthyroidism that later progressed to Graves' ophthalmopathy. Sequences were obtained from blood.

In nucleotides, the CDR3 is TGTGCCAGCAGCCAAGCGATAGGGTCCTACGAGCAGTACTTC. Its translation: CASSQAIGSYEQYF. The rearrangement uses TRBV3-1 and TRBJ2-7; D is unresolved. Germline V gene lookup returns CDR1 LGHDT and CDR2 YNNKEL (reference sequence). The CDR3 loop spans 14 amino acids. V lost 1 base and J 1 base, leaving 8 bases between the germline ends.